This note documents a single T cell receptor beta chain sequence. This entry comes from a study of blood T cell repertoires in COVID-19. For the study at large: T cells, B-cell-depleted T cells, or PBMCs supplied cDNA or gDNA.

Libraries were prepared by immunoSEQ multiplex PCR; TCRdb keeps only in-frame clonotypes and omits some of them. Here the sample spans 150,000 or so clones, 79% being singletons. The specimen sequenced was peripheral blood. This receptor was obtained from a woman aged 60-75 years with COVID-19, enrolled during active disease.

The CDR3: CASSLEARGVDTQYF. The CDR3 DNA is TGTGCCAGCAGCTTAGAAGCCAGGGGGGTAGATACGCAGTATTTT. The rearrangement joins TRBV7-2 to TRBJ2-3, with a possible D match to TRBD1 (7 bases). V lost 1 base to trimming and J lost 5 bases, with 13 bases between them. Germline loops: CDR1 SGHTA, CDR2 FQGNSA. This CDR3 is 15 amino acids long.